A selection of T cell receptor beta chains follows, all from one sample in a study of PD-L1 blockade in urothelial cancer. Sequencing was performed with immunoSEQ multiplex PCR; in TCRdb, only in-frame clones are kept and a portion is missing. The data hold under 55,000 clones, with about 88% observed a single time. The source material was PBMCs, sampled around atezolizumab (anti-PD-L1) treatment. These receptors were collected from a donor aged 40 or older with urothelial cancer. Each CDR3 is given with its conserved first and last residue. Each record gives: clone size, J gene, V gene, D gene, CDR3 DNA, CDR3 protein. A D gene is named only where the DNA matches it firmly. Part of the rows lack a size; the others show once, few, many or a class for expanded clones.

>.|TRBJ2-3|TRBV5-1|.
TGCGCCAGCAGCTCGAATATACAGGGCCGTGCGGGTACGCAGTATTTT
CASSSNIQGRAGTQYF
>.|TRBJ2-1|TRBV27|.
TGTGCCAGCAGTTTAGCCGCCGGCGGGGACAATGAGCAGTTCTTC
CASSLAAGGDNEQFF
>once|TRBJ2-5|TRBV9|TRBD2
TGTGCCAGCAGCCCCTGGACTAGCGGAGAGACCCAGTACTTC
CASSPWTSGETQYF
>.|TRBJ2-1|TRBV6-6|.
TGTGCCCCGGGGAATGAGCAGTTCTTC
CAPGNEQFF
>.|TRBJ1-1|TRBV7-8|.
TGTGCCAGCAGCTTAGTGTACAGGCCGATGAACACTGAAGCTTTCTTT
CASSLVYRPMNTEAFF
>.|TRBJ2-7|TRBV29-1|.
TGCAGCGTTGAAGGGGACACCTACGAGCAGTACTTC
CSVEGDTYEQYF
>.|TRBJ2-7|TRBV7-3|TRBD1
TGTGCCAGCAGCTTAGGGGACAGCTACGAGCAGTACTTC
CASSLGDSYEQYF
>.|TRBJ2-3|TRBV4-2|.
TGTGCCAGCAGCCAAGATCCCGGGCGGGGCACAGATACGCAGTATTTT
CASSQDPGRGTDTQYF
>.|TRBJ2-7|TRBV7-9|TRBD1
TGTGCCAGCAGCTCATGGCAGGGGGCCTACGAGCAGTACTTC
CASSSWQGAYEQYF
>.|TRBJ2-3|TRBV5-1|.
TGCGCCAGCGGCCCCGAGGGTCGGGGCACAGATACGCAGTATTTT
CASGPEGRGTDTQYF
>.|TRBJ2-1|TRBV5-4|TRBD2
TGTGCCAGCAGCGTACTAGCGACGGACTACAATGAGCAGTTCTTC
CASSVLATDYNEQFF
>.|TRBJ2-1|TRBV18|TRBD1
TGTGCCAGCTCAAACGACGGGGACAGTTACAATGAGCAGTTCTTC
CASSNDGDSYNEQFF
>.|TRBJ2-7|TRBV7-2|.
TGTGCCAGCAGCCAAGGGGGGGGTCTGCTCTCCTACGAGCAGTACTTC
CASSQGGGLLSYEQYF
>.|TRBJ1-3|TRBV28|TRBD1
TGTGCCAGCAGGAGACAGGGTGACTCTGGAAACACCATATATTTT
CASRRQGDSGNTIYF
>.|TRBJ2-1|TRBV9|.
TGTGCCAGCAGCGTAGCTGGCCCTAGCTCCTACAATGAGCAGTTCTTC
CASSVAGPSSYNEQFF
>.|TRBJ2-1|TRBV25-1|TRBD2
TGTGCCAGCAGTGAAGGGGGGGTCAGCTCCTACAATGAGCAGTTCTTC
CASSEGGVSSYNEQFF
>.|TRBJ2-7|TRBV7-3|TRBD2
TGTGCCAGCAGCTTAGGGCCTAGCGGAGCCTACGAGCAGTACTTC
CASSLGPSGAYEQYF
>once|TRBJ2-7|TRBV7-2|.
TGTGCCAGCAGCTTAGCTTCCCAATCCTACGAGCAGTACTTC
CASSLASQSYEQYF
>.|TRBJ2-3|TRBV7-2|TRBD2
TGTGCCAGCAGCCCGGGGACTAGTGGGGCGGATACGCAGTATTTT
CASSPGTSGADTQYF
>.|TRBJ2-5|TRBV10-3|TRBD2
TGTGCCATCACGACAAGCGGGAGGGCCGGAGAGACCCAGTACTTC
CAITTSGRAGETQYF
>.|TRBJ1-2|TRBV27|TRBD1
TGTGCCAGCAGTTCCGACAGGGGGCCAACTAACTATGGCTACACCTTC
CASSSDRGPTNYGYTF
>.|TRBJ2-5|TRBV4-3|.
TGCGCCAGCAGCCAAGGGCACCAAGAGACCCAGTACTTC
CASSQGHQETQYF
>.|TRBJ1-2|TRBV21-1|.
TGTGCCAGCAGCGCCACAGGGGCCTATGGCTACACCTTC
CASSATGAYGYTF
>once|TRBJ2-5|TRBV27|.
TGTGCCAGCAGTTTACAGGGGCAGAGAAAAGAGACCCAGTACTTC
CASSLQGQRKETQYF
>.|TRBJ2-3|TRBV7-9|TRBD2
TGTGCCAGCAACGGACTAGCGGGAGGTTATACGCAGTATTTT
CASNGLAGGYTQYF
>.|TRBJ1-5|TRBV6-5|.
TGTGCCAGCGGCCCCCGGGGGTCGAGGCAGCCCCAGCATTTT
CASGPRGSRQPQHF
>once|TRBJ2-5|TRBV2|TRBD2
TGTGCCAGCAGCCTAGTAGCGGGGCTCCAAGAGACCCAGTACTTC
CASSLVAGLQETQYF
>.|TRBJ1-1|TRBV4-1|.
TGCGCCAGCAGCCAAGCGGGGGGGAACACTGAAGCTTTCTTT
CASSQAGGNTEAFF
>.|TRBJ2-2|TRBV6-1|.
TGTGCCAGCACTACGGACAGATACGGGGAGCTGTTTTTT
CASTTDRYGELFF
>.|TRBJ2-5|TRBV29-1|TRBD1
TGCAGCGTTCTCGGGACAGGGGACGAGACCCAGTACTTC
CSVLGTGDETQYF
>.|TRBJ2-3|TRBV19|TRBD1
TGTGCCAGTAGGACCGGGACAGGGGGCGGGAGAGATACGCAGTATTTT
CASRTGTGGGRDTQYF
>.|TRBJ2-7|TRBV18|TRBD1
TGTGCCAGCTCACCACCGAGAGGGACAGGGCCCTACGAGCAGTACTTC
CASSPPRGTGPYEQYF
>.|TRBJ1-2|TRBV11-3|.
TGTGCCAGCAGCCCTGGGAGGGGACCTAACTATGGCTACACCTTC
CASSPGRGPNYGYTF
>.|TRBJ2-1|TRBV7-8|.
TGTGCCAGCAGGGGTTCGGGGGACAATGAGCAGTTCTTC
CASRGSGDNEQFF
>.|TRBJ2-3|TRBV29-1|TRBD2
TGCAGCGTTGACGGACTAGCGGGCCTGGGAACAGATACGCAGTATTTT
CSVDGLAGLGTDTQYF
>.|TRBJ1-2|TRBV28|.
TGTGCCAGCAGCGTGGCCTATGGCTACACCTTC
CASSVAYGYTF
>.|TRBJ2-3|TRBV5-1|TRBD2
TGCGCCAGCAGCTTGGGGTTTGGGGACTACTACCTTAGCACAGATACGCAGTATTTT
CASSLGFGDYYLSTDTQYF
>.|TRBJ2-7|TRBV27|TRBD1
TGTGCCAGCAGTGTCTACCCCCGCCGACAGGGGGACGAGCAGTACTTC
CASSVYPRRQGDEQYF
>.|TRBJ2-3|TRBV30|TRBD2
TGTGCCTGGAGGCGAAGCTGGACTAGCGGGACGACAGATACGCAGTATTTT
CAWRRSWTSGTTDTQYF
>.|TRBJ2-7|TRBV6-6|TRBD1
TGTGCCAGCAGTCCGGGACAGTTATACGAGCAGTACTTC
CASSPGQLYEQYF
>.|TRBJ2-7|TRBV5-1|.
TGCGCCAGCAGCCGCGGTTCCTACGAGCAGTACTTC
CASSRGSYEQYF
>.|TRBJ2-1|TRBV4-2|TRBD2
TGTGCCAGCAGCCAAGCACTAGCGGGAGGGCCTGAAGAGCAGTTCTTC
CASSQALAGGPEEQFF
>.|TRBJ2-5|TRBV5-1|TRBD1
TGCGCCAGCAGCTCCGGACAGGTGGAGACCCAGTACTTC
CASSSGQVETQYF
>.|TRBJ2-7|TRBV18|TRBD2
TGTGCCAGCTCACCGGGGACTAGCGGGAGGAACGAGCAGTACTTC
CASSPGTSGRNEQYF
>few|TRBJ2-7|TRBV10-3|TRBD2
TGTGCCATCAGGACAGAGGTCCTAGCGGGAGGTGAGCAGTACTTC
CAIRTEVLAGGEQYF
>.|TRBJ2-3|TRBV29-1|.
TGCAGCGCCCCCCCCGGGGGTCCCACAGATACGCAGTATTTT
CSAPPGGPTDTQYF
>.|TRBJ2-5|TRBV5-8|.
TGTGCCAGCAGCTTGGCTCCGCCTCTTGGGAGGGAGACCCAGTACTTC
CASSLAPPLGRETQYF
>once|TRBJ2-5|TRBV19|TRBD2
TGTGCCAGTAGTGAAAGCGGGAGGGCCTGGGGGCAAGAGACCCAGTACTTC
CASSESGRAWGQETQYF
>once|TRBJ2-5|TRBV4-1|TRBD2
TGCGCCAGCAGCCAAGCGGCGGGGGGAGACACCGGGCGAGCCCAGTACTTC
CASSQAAGGDTGRAQYF
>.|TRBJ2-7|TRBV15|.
TGTGCCACCAGCAGGGCCGTGTCTGGGAGCTCCTACGAGCAGTACTTC
CATSRAVSGSSYEQYF
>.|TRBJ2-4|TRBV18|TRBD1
TGTGCCAGCTCCAAGGACAGGGTAAACATTCAGTACTTC
CASSKDRVNIQYF
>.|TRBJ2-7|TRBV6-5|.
TGTGCCAGCAGTTACCGGGCCGGGGGGCCCTCCTACGAGCAGTACTTC
CASSYRAGGPSYEQYF
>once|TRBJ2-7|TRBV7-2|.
TGTGCCAGCAGCTTAGCCGACAGCTCCTCCTACGAGCAGTACTTC
CASSLADSSSYEQYF
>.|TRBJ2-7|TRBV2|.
TGTGCCAGCAGCTCGACTACCAGTGCCTCCTACGAGCAGTACTTC
CASSSTTSASYEQYF
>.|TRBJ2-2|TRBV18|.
TGTGCCAGCTCACCACCGTCGGGGAGTCCGAACACCGGGGAGCTGTTTTTT
CASSPPSGSPNTGELFF